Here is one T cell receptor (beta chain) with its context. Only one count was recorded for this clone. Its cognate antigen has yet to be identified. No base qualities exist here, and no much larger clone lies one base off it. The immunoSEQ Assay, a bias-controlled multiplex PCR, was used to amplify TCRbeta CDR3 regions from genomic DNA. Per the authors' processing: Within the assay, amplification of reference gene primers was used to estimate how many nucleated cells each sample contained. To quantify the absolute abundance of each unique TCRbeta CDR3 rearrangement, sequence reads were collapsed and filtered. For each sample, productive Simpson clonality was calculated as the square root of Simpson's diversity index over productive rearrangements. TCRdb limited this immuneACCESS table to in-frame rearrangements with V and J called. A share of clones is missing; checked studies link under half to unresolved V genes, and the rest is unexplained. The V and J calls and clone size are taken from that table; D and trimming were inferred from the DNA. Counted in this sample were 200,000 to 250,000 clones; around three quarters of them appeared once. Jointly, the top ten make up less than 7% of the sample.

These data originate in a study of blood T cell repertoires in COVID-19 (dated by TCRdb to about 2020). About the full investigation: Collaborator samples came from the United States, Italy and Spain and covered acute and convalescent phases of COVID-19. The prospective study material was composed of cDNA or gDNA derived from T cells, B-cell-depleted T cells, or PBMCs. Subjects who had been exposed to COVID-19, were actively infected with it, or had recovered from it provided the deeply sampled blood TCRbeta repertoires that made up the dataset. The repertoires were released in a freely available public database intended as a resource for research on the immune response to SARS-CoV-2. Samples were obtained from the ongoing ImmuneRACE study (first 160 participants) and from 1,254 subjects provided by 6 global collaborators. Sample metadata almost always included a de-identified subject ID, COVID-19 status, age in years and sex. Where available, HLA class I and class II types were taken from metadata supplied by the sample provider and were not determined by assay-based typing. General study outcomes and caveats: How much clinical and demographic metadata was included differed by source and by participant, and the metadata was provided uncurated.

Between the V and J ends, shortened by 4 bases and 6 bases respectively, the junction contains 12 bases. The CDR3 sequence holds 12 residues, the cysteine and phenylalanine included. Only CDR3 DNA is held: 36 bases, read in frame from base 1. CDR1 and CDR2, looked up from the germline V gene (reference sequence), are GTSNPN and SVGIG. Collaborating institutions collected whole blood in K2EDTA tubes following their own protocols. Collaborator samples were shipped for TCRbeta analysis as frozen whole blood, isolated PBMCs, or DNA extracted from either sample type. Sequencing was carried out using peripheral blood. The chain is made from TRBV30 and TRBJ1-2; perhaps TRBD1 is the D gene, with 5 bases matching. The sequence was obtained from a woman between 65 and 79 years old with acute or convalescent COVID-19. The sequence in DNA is TGTGCCTGGACTCGGGGCGGGGATGGCTACACCTTC. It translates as CAWTRGGDGYTF.